The sequence of this T cell receptor (beta chain) was determined in a study of cytomegalovirus exposure and HLA in healthy donors. V lost 0 bases to trimming and J lost 2 bases; unmatched junction nucleotides: 2. The germline gives CDR1 SGHKS, CDR2 YYEKEE (reference sequence). This CDR3 comprises 15 residues. The PCR was carried out with 60 Vbeta primers and 13 Jbeta primers. Sequencing was performed with immunoSEQ multiplex PCR; in TCRdb, only in-frame clones are kept and a portion is missing. The sample includes about 120,000 clones, 15% to 20% of them seen just once. The clonotype was recovered from a female donor in good health and CMV-seropositive. Sequenced input: PBMCs. V usage is TRBV5-5 and J usage is TRBJ2-3, with 8 nucleotides matching TRBD2. CDR3 region: CASSLGGGNTDTQYF. CDR3 sequence (DNA): TGTGCCAGCAGCTTGGGCGGGGGGAACACAGATACGCAGTATTTT.